Presented here are 19 T cell receptor beta chains from one specimen sequenced in a study of T cells after yellow fever vaccination. TCRdb re-called the 5' RACE reads with MiXCR, one entry per CDR3 protein. The table has a few hundred thousand distinct CDR3 sequences, less than 9% seen once. The sample in question was CD4+ T cells sorted from PBMCs, obtained 15 days after the yellow fever booster vaccination. Receptors were obtained from a man aged 30 to 39 who received the YFV17D yellow fever vaccine.

This clonotype was detected a few times. This sequence joins TRBV15 and TRBJ2-7; 8 nucleotides line up with TRBD2. Trimming took 0 bases from V and 4 from J; bases not matched to a gene: 2. Germline CDR1 is LNHNV and CDR2 is YYDKDF (reference sequence). The CDR3 is 14 amino acids. The CDR3 protein is CATSREKREYEQYF. CDR3 DNA sequence: TGTGCCACCAGCAGAGAGAAGCGGGAGTACGAGCAGTACTTC.

The CDR3 nucleotides are TGTGCCAGCAGTTTCTCGGGGGGGAGGAGGACCTTC. Translating gives CASSFSGGRRTF. V gene TRBV12-3 or TRBV12-4 combines with J gene TRBJ1-2, with D possibly matching TRBD1 (5 bases). The CDR3 length is 12 residues. The ends were cut back, 3 bases at V and 14 bases at J, with 16 bases in the middle.

CDR3 DNA sequence: TGTGCCAGCAGTTACCCCTATCAGCCCCAGCATTTT. Residues: CASSYPYQPQHF. The chain links TRBV6-2 or TRBV6-3 to TRBJ1-5; D is undetermined. The germline CDR1 and CDR2 sequences are MNHEY and SVGEGT. Trimming shortened V by 2 bases and J by 5 bases, and 4 bases separated the two germline ends. The CDR3 is 12 residues long.

This clonotype was picked up a small number of times. CDR3 region: CASSPPSKRSDETQYF. CDR3 in DNA: TGTGCCAGCTCACCACCGTCCAAGCGAAGCGACGAGACCCAGTACTTC. The chain links TRBV18 to TRBJ2-5; the D is unclear. The CDR3 spans 16 residues. Germline assignment: CDR1 KGHSH and CDR2 LQKENI. Deletions cut 0 bases from V and 5 bases from J, with 16 bases between.

This clonotype was recorded at least ten times. The chain carries TRBV7-9 and TRBJ2-4, with D hard to call. Trimming took off 0 bases at V and 9 bases at J, with 3 bases between the two ends. The CDR3 covers 11 residues. Germline V gene lookup returns CDR1 SEHNR and CDR2 FQNEAQ (reference sequence). CDR3 loop: CASSLATIQYF. The CDR3 bases are TGTGCCAGCAGCTTAGCAACCATTCAGTACTTC.

This clonotype has only a few counts. The V call is TRBV7-2, the J call TRBJ2-3, with D perhaps matching TRBD2 (5 bases). V shed 1 base and J shed 2 bases, with 16 bases lying between them. The CDR3 has 17 amino acids. Per the germline V gene, CDR1 is SGHTA and CDR2 is FQGNSA. DNA for the CDR3: TGTGCCAGCAGCTTAGGCCGAGGGATACTAGTCACAGATACGCAGTATTTT. This encodes CASSLGRGILVTDTQYF.

The J gene is TRBJ1-1, the V gene TRBV20-1; D ambiguous. Deletions cut 5 bases from V and 4 bases from J, with 20 bases between. Germline V gene sequence: CDR1 DFQATT, CDR2 SNEGSKA (reference sequence). The CDR3 covers 15 residues. The CDR3, as DNA: TGCAGTGCTCAGACGGGGTCTGCCGCGAGCACTGAAGCTTTCTTT. It encodes CSAQTGSAASTEAFF.

The chain recombines TRBV7-2 with TRBJ2-1, with D unclear. This CDR3 region has 13 residues. Trimming cost V 5 bases and J 5 bases, with 10 bases left between them. Germline assignment: CDR1 SGHTA and CDR2 FQGNSA. CDR3 loop: CASSPSADNEQFF. CDR3 nucleotides: TGTGCCAGCAGCCCGAGCGCAGACAATGAGCAGTTCTTC.

This clonotype was counted only a few times. The chain uses TRBV29-1 and TRBJ1-1; 10 nucleotides match TRBD1. Germline V gene lookup returns CDR1 SQVTM and CDR2 ANQGSEA. The CDR3 sequence is 13 residues long. V gave up 7 bases and J gave up 3 bases; unmatched junction bases: 5. CDR3 in DNA: TGCAGCGCGGGACAGGGGTTGGACACTGAAGCTTTCTTT. Translated: CSAGQGLDTEAFF.

The chain uses TRBV14 and TRBJ1-2, with D possibly matching TRBD1 (6 bases). In germline, CDR1 is SGHDN, CDR2 FVKESK. This CDR3 is 13 amino acids long. V lost 7 bases, J lost 2 bases, and 11 bases lay in between. The CDR3 DNA sequence: TGTGCCAGCAAGGTAACAGGGAACTATGGCTACACCTTC. This codes for CASKVTGNYGYTF.

There are many counts of this clonotype. The chain carries TRBV7-9 and TRBJ2-7; 14 bases fit TRBD2. The CDR3 contains 15 residues. Germline V gene data show CDR1 as SEHNR and CDR2 as FQNEAQ (reference sequence). V dropped 6 bases and J dropped 3; count of bases not matched to a gene: 4. The CDR3 reads CASSSGLAGVYEQYF. In DNA form, the CDR3 reads TGTGCCAGCAGTTCGGGACTAGCGGGAGTCTACGAGCAGTACTTC.

This clonotype was seen a handful of times. The chain joins TRBV30 to TRBJ1-5; D gene unclear. From germline, CDR1 is GTSNPN and CDR2 SVGIG (reference sequence). Trimming left V 2 bases short and J 0 bases short, with 5 bases between. This CDR3 has 13 amino acids. The CDR3 loop reads CAWSTYSNQPQHF. The CDR3, as DNA: TGTGCCTGGAGTACCTATAGCAATCAGCCCCAGCATTTT.

The gene calls are TRBV4-3 and TRBJ2-2, with 7 positions matching TRBD1. The trim removed 4 bases at V and 7 bases at J, leaving 9 bases unmatched. There are 15 residues in the CDR3. Germline CDR1 and CDR2: LGHNA and YSLEER. The CDR3 region is CASSRDRDVNGELFF. The CDR3 nucleotides read TGCGCCAGCAGCCGAGACAGGGATGTAAACGGGGAGCTGTTTTTT.

This clonotype came up many times. The chain recombines TRBV15 with TRBJ2-7; 7 nucleotides align to TRBD2. V gave up 4 bases and J gave up 3 bases; unmatched junction bases: 6. There are 14 residues in the CDR3. CDR1 and CDR2 from the germline V gene are LNHNV and YYDKDF (reference sequence). This CDR3 reads CATSKSGGHYEQYF. The CDR3 DNA sequence: TGTGCCACCAGCAAATCGGGAGGTCACTACGAGCAGTACTTC.

This clonotype was counted ten times or more. The chain employs TRBV5-1 and TRBJ2-3; no firm D call. The CDR3 totals 12 residues. Germline assignment: CDR1 SGHRS and CDR2 YFSETQ. V lost 6 bases, J lost 6 bases, and 11 bases lay in between. The CDR3 coding sequence is TGCGCCAGCACCATACGTGGGGATACGCAGTATTTT. This translates into CASTIRGDTQYF.

The chain links TRBV5-4 to TRBJ2-1; D is undetermined. V dropped 1 base and J dropped 2 bases, with 10 bases sitting between them. The CDR3 consists of 15 residues. The germline V gene has CDR1 SGHNT and CDR2 YYREEE (reference sequence). CDR3 coding DNA: TGTGCCAGCAGCTTGTCGAAAGAGCCCTACAATGAGCAGTTCTTC. As protein: CASSLSKEPYNEQFF.

This clonotype was seen only a few times. The gene calls are TRBV7-2 and TRBJ2-1; 9 positions match TRBD2. Germline CDR1 is SGHTA and CDR2 is FQGNSA. The CDR3 length is 17 residues. V shed 2 bases, J shed 1 base, and the junction held 6 bases outside the gene matches. CDR3 DNA sequence: TGTGCCAGCAGCTTATGGACTAGCGAGAGTTCCTACAATGAGCAGTTCTTC. The encoded protein is CASSLWTSESSYNEQFF.

This chain links TRBV21-1 with TRBJ2-5; the table's D call, TRBD1, was not checked against the DNA. TRBV21-1 is a documented pseudogene. CDR3 length: 14 residues. The CDR3, as DNA: TGTGCCAGCAGCAACGCGGACAGCTGGGAGACCCAGTACTTC. As protein: CASSNADSWETQYF.

This clonotype was detected many times. The chain couples TRBV6-5 to TRBJ2-1; 9 bases are shared with TRBD2. The ends lost 6 bases at V and 11 bases at J; junction bases unmatched: 5. This CDR3 has 12 residues. Per the germline V gene, CDR1 is MNHEY and CDR2 is SVGAGI. Here the CDR3 DNA reads TGTGCCAGCAGCATTCTAGCGGGGAAGCAGTTCTTC. Amino acid sequence: CASSILAGKQFF.